This entry features one T cell receptor beta chain sequence. Its antigen is not identified. The source of the sample is a study of T-cell memory formation after mild COVID-19. Across the study: The two donors had largely donor-specific TCR clusters.

TCRdb passed the 5' RACE reads through MiXCR, listing each CDR3 protein once. The sample holds about 350,000 distinct CDR3 sequences, approximately 15% seen once. Regarding the study as a whole: Balance between CD4 and CD8 was seen in clones contracting day 15 to 85, and a CD4+ lean was seen in later expanders. Specificity for SARS-CoV-2 was not confirmed among the second-wave clones peaking on day 37.

The specimen sequenced was PBMCs or a T cell subset sorted from them (not recorded which). The clonotype originates from a man aged 18 to 29 who had mild COVID-19 (a few samples of this study predate the infection). Cell type and time point are not known.

CDR3 protein: CAWGIGTTEAFF. CDR3 bases: TGTGCCTGGGGCATCGGGACGACTGAAGCTTTCTTT. The chain carries TRBV30 and TRBJ1-1, with a weak D call TRBD1 (5 bases). The CDR3 length is 12 residues. From germline, CDR1 is GTSNPN and CDR2 SVGIG (reference sequence). Trimming stripped 5 bases from V and 5 bases from J, with 12 bases between.